The subject of this entry is one TCR beta chain. V dropped 5 bases and J dropped 2; count of bases not matched to a gene: 5. The CDR3 consists of 16 residues. Germline values: CDR1 MNHEY, CDR2 SVGEGT. Amplification of TCR beta CDR3 regions used RNA as the template. First-round RT-PCR with HTBI primers amplified the TCR CDR3 region. From the multiplex PCR reads, TCRdb called clonotypes with MiXCR, one entry per CDR3 protein. The sample includes 700,000 to 850,000 distinct CDR3 sequences, 35% of them seen just once. This sample is drawn from a study of T cells in Graves' hyperthyroidism and ophthalmopathy.

Input material: blood. The receptor's source is a middle-aged woman with Graves' hyperthyroidism. This chain links TRBV6-2 or TRBV6-3 with TRBJ2-7, with 14 positions matching TRBD2. This CDR3 is CASSTRLAGGAYEQYF. The CDR3 nucleotides read TGTGCCAGCAGTACCCGACTAGCGGGAGGGGCCTACGAGCAGTACTTC.